This note documents a single T cell receptor beta chain sequence. The antigen remains undetermined. The CDR3 is 15 amino acids. CDR1 and CDR2 (germline): SGHVS, FQNEAQ. V trimming: 5 bases; J trimming: 7 bases; junction bases outside the gene matches: 9. This specimen belongs to a study of cytotoxic CD8 clonotypes in ibrutinib-treated CLL. On the study more broadly: Productive templates averaged 255,043 per sample, and productive rearrangements 90,000 to 100,000. Regarding the study as a whole: Exceeding age-matched healthy donors, baseline clonality also tracked the counts of circulating CD8+ T cells.

Target depth was 1 in 200,000 to 1 in 1 million T cells, about 10x per clonotype. Data came from immunoSEQ multiplex PCR; TCRdb stores just in-frame clones and leaves some out. The table lists approximately 100,000 clones, approximately 58% of them singletons, with approximately 35% in the top ten. The sequences come from PBMCs, collected after 24 months of ibrutinib treatment. The clonotype was recovered from a human donor with chronic lymphocytic leukemia. This sequence joins TRBV7-8 and TRBJ2-3; the match to TRBD2 covers 10 bases. The CDR3 protein is CASSESSGGGYTQYF. DNA for the CDR3: TGTGCCAGCAGCGAGAGCAGCGGGGGGGGATATACGCAGTATTTT.